This entry is about one TCR beta chain. The CDR3 extends over 15 amino acids. V shed 5 bases and J shed 7 bases, with 21 bases lying between them. The germline gives CDR1 SGHAT, CDR2 FQDESV (reference sequence). This sample was taken from a study of blood T cell repertoires in COVID-19. Study-level information: Samples representing acute and convalescent COVID-19 were sourced from the United States, Italy and Spain.

The method was immunoSEQ multiplex PCR; TCRdb's version includes in-frame clones alone and lacks a portion of them. The data show more than 200,000 clones, about 93% seen once. Allocation to cohorts depended on clinical history reported by the participants. The sequenced sample was PBMCs or T cells enriched from blood (not recorded which). This sequence originates from a woman younger than 30 who had recovered from COVID-19. The V call is TRBV11-1, the J call TRBJ2-7; D might be TRBD2 (6 bases). In nucleotides, the CDR3 is TGTGCCAGCAGCCTGGGGGGTGCTGGGACTGGAGAGCAGTACTTC. Translated, it gives CASSLGGAGTGEQYF.